This T cell receptor (beta chain) was obtained from a study of T cell responses to AZD1222 COVID-19 vaccine (TCRdb year 2021). Regarding the study in general: AZD1222 recipients given second doses at about 4 weeks or at about 12 weeks were pooled, since spike-specific TCR depth and breadth were not found to differ between the two schedules. TCR sequencing was performed for more than 230 trial participants, of whom around 200 were given two doses of AZD1222 and around 26 were given two doses of MenACWY control vaccine. Trial participants were enrolled by age into subgroups of 18-55, 56-69 and 70-plus years, and about 150, 27 and 61 TCR-sequenced participants, respectively, were included in these subgroups.

The CDR3 regions of human TCRbeta chains were subjected to immunosequencing. On the authors' methods: Repertoire TCRs were checked for matches against a reference library of SARS-CoV-2-specific TCRs that had been generated using the MIRA antigen-specificity platform. Breadth meant the fraction of unique TCRs that were SARS-CoV-2-associated, whereas depth meant the fraction of total T cells that were SARS-CoV-2-associated. Using the MIRA data, every spike-specific TCR was mapped to the spike region that the TCR reacted to and assigned to either a CD4 or a CD8 class. Log10-transformed breadth and depth values were compared by one-way ANOVA with Sidak's multiple comparisons tests. The clones in this table, taken by TCRdb from immuneACCESS, are in-frame only. Not every clone is retained; where verified, under half of the shortfall comes from an unresolved V gene, and the cause of the rest is unknown. That table furnishes V, J and clone size, whereas the DNA furnished D and trimming. This sample has about 190,000 clones in its table, and 85% to 95% of those were observed once. Roughly 1.4% of the sample is taken by the ten largest.

The CDR3, cysteine through phenylalanine, is 16 amino acids long. The read is trimmed to its CDR3 DNA, 48 bases read in frame from base 1. CDR1 LGHNA and CDR2 YSLEER were looked up in the germline V gene. Trimming at the junction amounts to 0 bases on V and 0 bases on J, and the germline ends lie 9 bases apart. The sample's time point label, decoded: baseline before first vaccination. Samples from vaccinated people were obtained from the UK trials COV001 and COV002, which included a single-blind randomized controlled phase 2/3 trial of AZD1222 (ChAdOx1 nCoV-19) in healthy adults. For TCRbeta chain sequencing, PBMC samples were collected from trial participants at day 0 and at day 28 after the second dose. General findings and caveats noted by the study authors: Participants were mostly white British and included more females than males, and it was suggested by the authors that clonal diversity may have been underestimated. In the small 56-69-year group, the increase in depth fell short of significance, most likely because of low power. Because no day 14 peak-response samples were available, repertoires were characterized only after the peak T cell response. A significant rise in spike-specific TCR breadth and depth was observed after two AZD1222 doses relative to day 0 and relative to MenACWY recipients. Vaccine-associated CD4 TCRs spanned the whole spike protein, with dominant responses in regions 160-218 and 743-854. Nearly half of unique spike-specific TCRs reportedly recognized epitopes outside regions mutated in the B.1.351 and B.1.1.7 variants. Conclusions about previously exposed vaccinees are limited because only 5 or 6 AZD1222 recipients were SARS-CoV-2 seropositive at baseline.

As for this clone: Its antigen target is currently unknown. Nothing much larger sits one base from this clone, and base qualities are not available.

Here the sequenced sample was peripheral blood, taken on day 0 of AZD1222 vaccination. Recombination connected TRBV4-3 to TRBJ1-3; too little of a D gene remains to name it. This receptor was identified in an adult in good health. The CDR3 corresponds to CASSQEGEGSGNTIYF. The base sequence is TGCGCCAGCAGCCAAGAAGGAGAGGGCTCTGGAAACACCATATATTTT.